This T cell receptor (beta chain) was observed in a study of cytomegalovirus exposure and HLA in healthy donors (dated by TCRdb to between 2016 and 2019). At the level of the whole study: In an earlier analysis of 587 of the donors, 250 to 350 Gb of sequence data and approximately 100 million unique TCR beta sequences from about 179 million T cells were reported. An early release that covered around 590 HLA-typed donors contained about 290 gigabases of sequencing data and 85 million to 100 million unique TCR sequences. The genetic ancestry cluster associated with self-reported Caucasian donors included 81% of the approximately 430 genotyped donors. The aim of the study was to test whether cataloging public T cell receptors could identify signatures of past pathogen exposure. Using immunosequencing, the study profiled T cell repertoires from 500 to 800 subjects and related those repertoires to cytomegalovirus serostatus. Along with the approximately 700-subject first cohort, a separate validation cohort of over a hundred different subjects was used. To predict cytomegalovirus infection status, the study combined high-throughput TCR immunosequencing, statistical association of individual TCRs with disease status, and machine learning. In a later analysis, previously published TCR beta repertoires from 550 to 750 donors were re-analyzed and high-resolution HLA genotyping was added so that TCR occurrence patterns could be studied. Rather than using new phenotypic data, the later analysis identified candidate immune exposures from TCR beta sequences and from how often those sequences occurred across donors. In an earlier analysis of 587 of the donors, high-throughput TCR beta sequencing was used to judge whether each TCR beta V gene segment behaved as functional or pseudogenic. Alongside the repertoire data, information on donor age, sex, ethnicity and CMV serostatus was compiled. A later genetic analysis took genome-wide SNP genotypes for about three fifths of the 666 donors and used that subset as a discovery cohort. All discovery cohort repertoires had been generated using a single sequencing platform. HLA typing covered class I and class II loci at four-digit resolution. Typing coverage differed by locus: A, B, C, DRB1 and DQB1 were typed in about 629-640 donors, DQA1 in around 500, DPA1 in around 610, and DPB1 in 472. A handful of DR-DQ haplotypes were handled as single units for association and clustering because linkage in the cohort was strong. On average, roughly 240,000 unique TCR beta nucleotide sequences were sequenced per donor among fewer than 500 genotyped donors of the cohort, with roughly 18% of those sequences being non-productive. Study-wide conclusions, independent of this receptor: A later genetic analysis associated a missense DCLRE1C variant with V-gene and J-gene trimming of TCR beta chains, and an independent cohort replicated the association. In a later analysis, HLA-associated TCR beta chains were found to be more clonally expanded and to have lower generation probabilities than equally common non-associated chains. Presence/absence analyses assumed roughly uniform sequencing depth across donors, an assumption that may not hold. A cluster of highly shared sequence variants was judged likely to represent a technical artifact of the sequencing pipeline. While some public TCRs were present in many individuals, most TCR sequences turned up only very rarely across donors. In a later analysis, several top co-occurrence clusters were reported to appear linked to parvovirus B19, influenza, CMV and Epstein-Barr virus. In both the original and validation cohorts, the classifier was reported to diagnose cytomegalovirus status with high specificity and sensitivity. Linkage disequilibrium might explain the correlated functional status among segregating V segments, but an unknown experimental factor could not be excluded. In a later genetic analysis, fewer N-insertions in productive TCRs were reported among donors in an Asian-associated ancestry cluster than the 666-donor mean. It was suggested by the authors that the approach could potentially be generalized to other disease states and immunological phenotypes. A later analysis found that most CMV-associated TCR beta chains appeared HLA-restricted, with HLA associations seemingly driven largely by CMV exposure. HLA typing was unavailable for some donors at each locus, so association tests used only the typed subset. In vitro tests confirmed that a few of the cytomegalovirus-associated TCR beta chains recognize cytomegalovirus antigens. Some IMGT-functional V segments, including TRBV6-2 and TRBV6-3, could not be distinguished by the 87-base-pair reads and were therefore excluded. A further reported finding was that TCR beta sequences accurately predicted the HLA-A and HLA-B alleles for most subjects in the first cohort. In the study, some 180 TCR beta chains were listed as associated with cytomegalovirus. In a later analysis, TCR association rates were found to vary across HLA loci, with the most associated TCRs seen for DRB1 alleles and the fewest for HLA-C alleles. The only immune exposure information available for the cohort was CMV serostatus. Because counts were too low, about 15 rarely observed V segments, including chromosome 9 orphons, were left out of the earlier analysis of approximately 580 of the donors. Only TCR beta chains were sequenced in this cohort, and the absence of alpha or paired-chain data limited detectable features. In an earlier analysis of some 640 of the donors, most TCR beta V segments were observed in productive rearrangements about 87% or about 30% of the time, broadly matching IMGT annotations. Strong co-occurrence of HLA alleles, especially DR and DQ, made assigning TCR associations to individual alleles difficult. At a false discovery rate of 0.05, a later analysis linked 16,000 or so TCR beta sequences to specific HLA alleles.

Libraries were built with the immunoSEQ multiplex PCR assay. A mixture of 60 forward primers for TCR Vbeta segments and 13 reverse primers for TCR Jbeta segments was used in the multiplex PCR. A multiplex PCR assay on genomic DNA amplified the CDR3 region of rearranged TCR beta genes. The amplified TCR beta libraries were sequenced on the Illumina HiSeq System as 87-base-pair reads. Regarding the original processing steps: A later analysis tallied approximately 87 million unique TCR beta chains across the 610 or so repertoires, and approximately 11 million of those chains were shared by two or more donors. Raw reads were error-corrected and collapsed into unique sequences with a nearest-neighbor algorithm that merged closely related sequences to remove PCR and sequencing errors. CDR3 sequences were aligned to IMGT reference sequences to assign V, D and J gene segments. For a sequence to be retained, a match of at least six nucleotides was required to both a V gene segment and a J gene segment. A rearrangement counted as productive if the CDR3 had no stop codons and remained in frame with V and J, and every other rearrangement counted as non-productive. CDR3 was defined by IMGT convention, running from the second conserved V-encoded cysteine to the conserved J-encoded phenylalanine. Sequences without an unambiguous match to a single V gene segment were excluded from the earlier analysis of almost 600 of the donors. An earlier analysis of fewer than 750 of the donors classified V segments as functional when productive rearrangements were above 56.7% and as segregating when the standard deviation between donors was above 5%. A statistical classification framework was built to diagnose cytomegalovirus status from the catalog of TCR beta chain sequences. V and J gene assignment, in a later analysis, came from comparing TCR nucleotide sequences with IMGT/GENE-DB human TR gene sequences. The TCRdist pipeline was used in a later analysis to assign CDR3 sequences and most-parsimonious VDJ recombination scenarios. In a later analysis, each TCR beta chain was defined by its CDR3 amino acid sequence together with its V-gene family, and reads lacking a unique V-gene family were excluded. As a way to deal with suspected cross-contamination and a sequencing artifact, a later analysis dropped 592 nucleotide sequences that were highly shared and had low generation probability. In a later analysis, a clonal expansion index for each public chain was calculated from normalized within-repertoire ranks of inferred template counts. In a later analysis, generation probabilities were computed using a VDJ recombination model fitted to out-of-frame rearrangements, and the results were checked against IGoR. A later analysis scored TCR-TCR, TCR-HLA and TCR-CMV co-occurrence with hypergeometric tests, applying a repertoire-size bias correction to TCR pairs. In a later analysis, false discovery rates were estimated by permuting HLA or CMV assignments 20 times. A later analysis grouped co-occurring TCRs with DBSCAN, adding TCRdist sequence similarity when clustering within HLA-allele-positive subsets. For co-occurrence clustering, repertoires with fewer than 30,000 or more than 120,000 public chains were excluded, along with a handful of repertoires with anomalous nucleotide sharing. Imported from immuneACCESS, the table was reduced by TCRdb to in-frame sequences with V and J called. These copies leave out some clones; in studies compared against another copy, an unresolved V gene accounts for under half, and the cause of the remainder is not known. The V and J calls and the clone size are those of that table, but D and trimming were determined from the DNA. Present in this sample are approximately 110,000 clones, roughly 69% of which were seen just once. The ten largest account for 8.2% of the sample.

With respect to this clone: The specificity of this receptor is unknown. No base-level quality is on record; no much larger clone is a single base apart.

Ends trimmed: V by 5 bases, J by 2 bases; bases unmatched to a gene: 7. The germline V gene (reference sequence) gives CDR1 as SGHNT and CDR2 as YYREEE. The CDR3, from cysteine to phenylalanine, totals 15 residues. The read is trimmed to its CDR3 DNA, 45 bases read in frame from base 1. The cohort was made up of 666 healthy bone marrow donors. At the time of sampling, every cohort member was nominally healthy, though immune exposures that went unrecorded were likely present. The donor tested CMV seropositive and was one of the 289 seropositive cohort members. Each donor provided a peripheral blood sample, and peripheral blood mononuclear cells were used for TCR beta sequencing. Genomic DNA extraction from the blood cell samples was performed with the Qiagen DNeasy Blood Extraction Kit.

The source material was PBMCs. This TCR derives from a woman between 40 and 50 years old in good health and CMV-seropositive. The sequence links TRBV5-4 to TRBJ2-5; 9 central bases correspond to TRBD2. The CDR3 in this case is CASRKRGAVQETQYF. The DNA reads as follows: TGTGCCAGCAGAAAGCGGGGGGCGGTACAAGAGACCCAGTACTTC.